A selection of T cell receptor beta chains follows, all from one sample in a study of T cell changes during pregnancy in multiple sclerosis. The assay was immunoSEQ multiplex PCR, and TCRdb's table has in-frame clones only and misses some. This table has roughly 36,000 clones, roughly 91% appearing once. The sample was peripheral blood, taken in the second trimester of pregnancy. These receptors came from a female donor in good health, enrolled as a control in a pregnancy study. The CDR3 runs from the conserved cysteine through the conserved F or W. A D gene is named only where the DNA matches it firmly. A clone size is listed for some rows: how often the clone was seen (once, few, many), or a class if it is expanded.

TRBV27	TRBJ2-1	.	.	CASSLVGGAIYNEQFF	TGTGCCAGCAGTTTAGTTGGCGGGGCGATCTACAATGAGCAGTTCTTC
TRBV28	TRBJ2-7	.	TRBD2	CASSWTSEVDEQYF	TGTGCCAGCAGTTGGACTAGCGAGGTCGACGAGCAGTACTTC
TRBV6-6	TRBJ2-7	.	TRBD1	CASSYSMGQGVHEQYF	TGTGCCAGCAGTTACTCGATGGGACAGGGCGTCCACGAGCAGTACTTC
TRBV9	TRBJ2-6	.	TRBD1	CASGRQGSTGSGANVLTF	TGTGCCAGCGGCCGACAGGGGTCTACCGGCTCTGGGGCCAACGTCCTGACTTTC
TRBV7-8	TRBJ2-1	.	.	CASSPTGTTVHNEQFF	TGTGCCAGCAGCCCAACCGGGACAACCGTTCACAATGAGCAGTTCTTC
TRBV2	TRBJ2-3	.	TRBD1	CASSGSTGGGYF	TGTGCCAGCAGTGGTTCGACAGGGGGCGGTTATTTT
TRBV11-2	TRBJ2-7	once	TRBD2	CASSLELAGVGHYEQYF	TGTGCCAGCAGCTTAGAACTAGCGGGAGTGGGACACTACGAGCAGTACTTC
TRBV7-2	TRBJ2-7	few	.	CASSLRRDEQYF	TGTGCCAGCAGCTTACGTCGGGACGAGCAGTACTTC
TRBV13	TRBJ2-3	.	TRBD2	CASRPLEGLAGFQGTDTQYF	TGTGCCAGCAGACCCTTGGAGGGACTAGCGGGATTTCAGGGCACAGATACGCAGTATTTT
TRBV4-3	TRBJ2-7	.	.	CASSQDKFGTQSYEQYF	TGCGCCAGCAGCCAAGATAAGTTTGGGACACAATCCTACGAGCAGTACTTC
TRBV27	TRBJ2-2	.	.	CASSRQVAGGELFF	TGTGCCAGCAGTAGACAGGTGGCTGGCGGGGAGCTGTTTTTT
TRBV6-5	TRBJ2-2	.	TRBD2	CASSYLTSGRPGELFF	TGTGCCAGCAGTTATTTGACTAGCGGGAGGCCCGGGGAGCTGTTTTTT
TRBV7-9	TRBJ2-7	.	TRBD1	CASSPRTGGPYEQYF	TGTGCCAGCAGCCCTCGGACAGGGGGGCCCTACGAGCAGTACTTC
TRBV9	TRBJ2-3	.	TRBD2	CASSVAIAGERDTQYF	TGTGCCAGCAGCGTAGCCATAGCGGGAGAACGAGATACGCAGTATTTT
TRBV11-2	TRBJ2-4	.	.	CASRPEWENIQYF	TGTGCCAGCAGACCGGAGTGGGAAAACATTCAGTACTTC
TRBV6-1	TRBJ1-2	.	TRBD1	CASRGTGGHYGYTF	TGTGCCAGCAGAGGGACAGGGGGCCACTATGGCTACACCTTC
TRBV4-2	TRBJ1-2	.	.	CASSQGSGYDGYTF	TGTGCCAGCAGCCAAGGTTCGGGATATGATGGCTACACCTTC
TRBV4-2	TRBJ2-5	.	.	CASSPRTGETETQYF	TGTGCCAGCAGCCCGCGAACGGGGGAGACCGAGACCCAGTACTTC
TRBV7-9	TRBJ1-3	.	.	CASSRQISGNTIYF	TGTGCCAGCAGCCGACAGATCTCTGGAAACACCATATATTTT
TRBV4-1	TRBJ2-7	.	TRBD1	CASSPRTGGGYEQYF	TGCGCCAGCAGCCCAAGGACAGGGGGCGGATACGAGCAGTACTTC
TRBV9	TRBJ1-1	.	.	CASSVSGQPNTEAFF	TGTGCCAGCAGCGTAAGTGGACAGCCGAACACTGAAGCTTTCTTT
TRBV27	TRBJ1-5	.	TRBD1	CASSGTGRNQPQHF	TGTGCCAGCAGCGGGACAGGTCGTAATCAGCCCCAGCATTTT
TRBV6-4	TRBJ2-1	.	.	CASSDSSYNEQFF	TGTGCCAGCAGTGACTCTAGCTACAATGAGCAGTTCTTC
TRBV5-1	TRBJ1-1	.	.	CASGIGDTEAFF	TGCGCCAGTGGAATAGGGGACACTGAAGCTTTCTTT
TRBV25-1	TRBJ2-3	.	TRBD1	CASSATSTGWGDTQYF	TGTGCCAGCAGTGCCACCTCGACAGGGTGGGGAGATACGCAGTATTTT
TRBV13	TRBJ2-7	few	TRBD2	CASSLGGGRGGKYEQYF	TGTGCCAGCAGCTTAGGCGGGGGGCGCGGGGGGAAATACGAGCAGTACTTC
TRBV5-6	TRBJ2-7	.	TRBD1	CASTPGQGAYEQYF	TGTGCCAGCACCCCGGGACAGGGGGCCTACGAGCAGTACTTC
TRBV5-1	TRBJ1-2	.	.	CASSSSEGRSGYGYTF	TGCGCCAGCAGCTCCTCGGAGGGGCGTTCGGGCTATGGCTACACCTTC
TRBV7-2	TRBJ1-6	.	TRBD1	CASSLAPPGTGRNSPLHF	TGTGCCAGCAGCTTAGCCCCCCCGGGGACAGGGAGGAATTCACCCCTCCACTTT
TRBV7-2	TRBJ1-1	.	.	CASSDTGYGNTEAFF	TGTGCCAGCAGCGATACAGGGTACGGGAACACTGAAGCTTTCTTT
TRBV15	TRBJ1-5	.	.	CATSRDQSNQPQHF	TGTGCCACCAGCAGAGATCAGAGCAATCAGCCCCAGCATTTT
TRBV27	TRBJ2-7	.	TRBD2	CASSSFGLAGASYEQYF	TGTGCCAGCAGTTCCTTCGGACTAGCGGGAGCCTCCTACGAGCAGTACTTC
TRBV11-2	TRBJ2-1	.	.	CASSPRQDWQFF	TGTGCCAGCAGCCCGCGACAGGACTGGCAGTTCTTC
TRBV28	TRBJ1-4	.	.	CASSSGRGVDEKLFF	TGTGCCAGCAGTTCAGGACGGGGGGTCGATGAAAAACTGTTTTTT
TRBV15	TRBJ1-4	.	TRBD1	CATRTGARATNEKLFF	TGTGCCACCCGCACAGGGGCCCGGGCAACTAATGAAAAACTGTTTTTT
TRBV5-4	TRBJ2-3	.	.	CASSFFPSTDTQYF	TGTGCCAGCAGCTTCTTTCCTAGCACAGATACGCAGTATTTT
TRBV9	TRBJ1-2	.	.	CASALTLVGNGYGYTF	TGTGCCAGCGCTCTCACTCTTGTCGGGAACGGCTATGGCTACACCTTC
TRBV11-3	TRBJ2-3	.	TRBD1	CASSPRQGVDTQYF	TGTGCCAGCAGTCCGCGACAGGGAGTAGATACGCAGTATTTT
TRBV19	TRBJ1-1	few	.	CASISNTEAFF	TGTGCCAGTATCTCTAACACTGAAGCTTTCTTT
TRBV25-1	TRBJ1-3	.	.	CASSSDWAGNTIYF	TGTGCCAGCAGTTCTGACTGGGCTGGAAACACCATATATTTT
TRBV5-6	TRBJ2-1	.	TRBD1	CASSWDRELEQFF	TGTGCCAGCAGCTGGGACAGAGAACTTGAGCAGTTCTTC
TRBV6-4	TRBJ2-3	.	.	CASSEGRRSSTDTQYF	TGTGCCAGCAGTGAGGGGCGCAGGTCTAGCACAGATACGCAGTATTTT
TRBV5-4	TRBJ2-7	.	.	CASSLDPPGEQYF	TGTGCCAGCAGCTTGGATCCCCCGGGGGAGCAGTACTTC
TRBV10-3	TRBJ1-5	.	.	CATQERDQPQHF	TGTGCCACTCAGGAGCGGGATCAGCCCCAGCATTTT
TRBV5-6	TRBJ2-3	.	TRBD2	CASSTSGLSTDTQYF	TGTGCCAGCAGCACTAGCGGGCTAAGCACAGATACGCAGTATTTT
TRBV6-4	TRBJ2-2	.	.	CASSQQGGGTGELFF	TGTGCCAGCAGCCAGCAGGGTGGCGGCACCGGGGAGCTGTTTTTT